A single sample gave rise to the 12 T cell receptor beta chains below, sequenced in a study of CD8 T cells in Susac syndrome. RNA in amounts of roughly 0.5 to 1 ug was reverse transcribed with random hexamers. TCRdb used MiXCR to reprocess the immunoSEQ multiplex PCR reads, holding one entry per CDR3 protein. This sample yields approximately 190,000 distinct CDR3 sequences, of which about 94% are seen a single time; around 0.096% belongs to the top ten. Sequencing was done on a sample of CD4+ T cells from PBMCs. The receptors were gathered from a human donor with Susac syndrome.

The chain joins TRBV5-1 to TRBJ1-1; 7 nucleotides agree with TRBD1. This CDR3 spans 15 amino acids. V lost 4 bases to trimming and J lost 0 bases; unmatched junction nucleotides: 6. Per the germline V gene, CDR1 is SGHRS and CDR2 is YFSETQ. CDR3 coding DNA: TGCGCCAGCAGCCCGGACAGGCGATTGAACACTGAAGCTTTCTTT. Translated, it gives CASSPDRRLNTEAFF.

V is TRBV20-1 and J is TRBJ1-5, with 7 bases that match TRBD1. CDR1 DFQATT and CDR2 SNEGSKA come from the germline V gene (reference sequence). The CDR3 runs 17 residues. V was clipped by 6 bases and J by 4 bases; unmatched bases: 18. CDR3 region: CSAALASSLTGNQPQHF. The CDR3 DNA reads TGCAGTGCAGCACTAGCCTCATCGTTGACAGGGAATCAGCCCCAGCATTTT.

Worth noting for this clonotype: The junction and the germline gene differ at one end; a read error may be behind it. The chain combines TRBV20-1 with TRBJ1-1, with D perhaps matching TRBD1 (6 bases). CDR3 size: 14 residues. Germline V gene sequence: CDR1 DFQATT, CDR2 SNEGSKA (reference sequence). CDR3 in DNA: TGCAGTGCCAGAGGGGACAAACGGAACACTGAAGCTTTCTTT. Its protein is CSARGDKRNTEAFF.

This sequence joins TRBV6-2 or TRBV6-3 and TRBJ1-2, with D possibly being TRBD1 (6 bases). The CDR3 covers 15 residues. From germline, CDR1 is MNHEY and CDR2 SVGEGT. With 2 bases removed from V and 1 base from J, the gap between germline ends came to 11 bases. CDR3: CASSYVGANNYGYTF. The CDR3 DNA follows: TGTGCCAGCAGTTACGTGGGGGCGAATAACTATGGCTACACCTTC.

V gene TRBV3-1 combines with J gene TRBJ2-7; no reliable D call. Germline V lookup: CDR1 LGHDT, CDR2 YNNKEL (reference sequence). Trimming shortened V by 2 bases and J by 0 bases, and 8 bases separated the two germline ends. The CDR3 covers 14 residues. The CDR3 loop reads CASSQLDTSYEQYF. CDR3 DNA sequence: TGTGCCAGCAGCCAACTCGACACCTCCTACGAGCAGTACTTC.

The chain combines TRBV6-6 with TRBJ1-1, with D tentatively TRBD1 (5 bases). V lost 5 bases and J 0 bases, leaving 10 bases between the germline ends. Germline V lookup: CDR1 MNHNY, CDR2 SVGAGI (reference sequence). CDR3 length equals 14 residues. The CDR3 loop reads CASSRGRVNTEAFF. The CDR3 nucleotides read TGTGCCAGCAGTCGGGGACGGGTGAACACTGAAGCTTTCTTT.

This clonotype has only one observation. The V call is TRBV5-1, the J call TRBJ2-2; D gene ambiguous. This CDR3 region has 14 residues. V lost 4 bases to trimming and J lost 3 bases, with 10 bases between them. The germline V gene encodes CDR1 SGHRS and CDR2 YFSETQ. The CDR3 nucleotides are TGCGCCAGCAGCCTGGTTTTAGACACCGGGGAGCTGTTTTTT. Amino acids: CASSLVLDTGELFF.

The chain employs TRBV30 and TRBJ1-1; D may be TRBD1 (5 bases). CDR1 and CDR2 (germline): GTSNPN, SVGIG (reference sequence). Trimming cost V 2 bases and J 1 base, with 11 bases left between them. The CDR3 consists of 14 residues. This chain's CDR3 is CAWSTGLTNTEAFF. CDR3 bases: TGTGCCTGGAGTACGGGACTCACGAACACTGAAGCTTTCTTT.

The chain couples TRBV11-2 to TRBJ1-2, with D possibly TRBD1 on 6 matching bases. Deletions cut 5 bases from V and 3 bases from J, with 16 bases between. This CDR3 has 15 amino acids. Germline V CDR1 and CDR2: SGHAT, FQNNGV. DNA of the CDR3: TGTGCCAGCAGCGCCTCGGACAGAGGCGACTATGGCTACACCTTC. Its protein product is CASSASDRGDYGYTF.

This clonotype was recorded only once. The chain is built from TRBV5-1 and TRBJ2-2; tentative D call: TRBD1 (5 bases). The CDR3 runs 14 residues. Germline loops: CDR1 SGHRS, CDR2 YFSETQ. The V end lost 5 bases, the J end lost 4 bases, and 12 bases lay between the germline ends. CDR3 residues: CASSMRQSTGELFF. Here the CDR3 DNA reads TGCGCCAGCAGTATGAGACAGTCCACCGGGGAGCTGTTTTTT. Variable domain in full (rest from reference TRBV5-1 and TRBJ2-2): KAGVTQTPRYLIKTRGQQVTLSCSPISGHRSVSWYQQTPGQGLQFLFEYFSETQRNKGNFPGRFSGRQFSNSRSEMNVSTLELGDSALYLCASSMRQSTGELFFGEGSRLTVL.

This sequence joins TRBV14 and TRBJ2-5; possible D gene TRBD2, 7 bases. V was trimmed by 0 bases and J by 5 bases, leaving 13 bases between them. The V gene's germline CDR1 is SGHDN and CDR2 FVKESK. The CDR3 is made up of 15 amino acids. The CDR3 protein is CASSQDGGAWETQYF. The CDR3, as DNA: TGTGCCAGCAGCCAAGATGGGGGGGCCTGGGAGACCCAGTACTTC.

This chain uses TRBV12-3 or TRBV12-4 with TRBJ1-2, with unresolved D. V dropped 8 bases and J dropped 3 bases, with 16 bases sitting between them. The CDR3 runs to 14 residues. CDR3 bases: TGTGCCAGCGCGTCACCCCCCTTTGACTATGGCTACACCTTC. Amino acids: CASASPPFDYGYTF.